These T cell receptor beta chains were read from a single sample in a study of blood T cell repertoires in COVID-19. Assay: immunoSEQ multiplex PCR; the TCRdb copy retains only in-frame clones and omits some. The table has under 250,000 clones, roughly 81% seen once. Sequencing used peripheral blood. The receptors were sampled from a man in his forties or fifties with acute or convalescent COVID-19. The CDR3 runs from the conserved cysteine through the conserved F or W. The order of the fields is clone size, J gene, V gene, D gene, CDR3 protein, CDR3 DNA. A D gene is named only where the DNA matches it firmly. Only part of the rows carry a size: once, few, many, or a class if the clone is expanded.

>.|TRBJ2-7|TRBV6-5|TRBD2
CASRRSGTSYEQYF
TGTGCCAGCAGGCGGAGCGGGACCTCCTACGAGCAGTACTTC
>.|TRBJ2-1|TRBV5-6|TRBD2
CASSSISLAGDWDEQFF
TGTGCCAGCAGCTCTATCTCTCTAGCGGGGGACTGGGATGAGCAGTTCTTC
>.|TRBJ1-6|TRBV30|.
CAWEQGTNSPLHF
TGTGCCTGGGAGCAGGGGACTAATTCACCCCTCCACTTT
>.|TRBJ1-3|TRBV28|.
CASSPGGSGNTIYF
TGTGCCAGCAGCCCCGGCGGCTCTGGAAACACCATATATTTT
>.|TRBJ2-1|TRBV2|TRBD1
CASSEAWDRSYNEQFF
TGTGCCAGCAGTGAAGCTTGGGACAGATCCTACAATGAGCAGTTCTTC
>few|TRBJ1-1|TRBV11-1|.
CASSYRNTEAFF
TGTGCCAGCAGCTACAGGAACACTGAAGCTTTCTTT
>.|TRBJ2-7|TRBV5-1|TRBD1
CASSLFWTGERYEQYF
TGCGCCAGCAGCTTGTTTTGGACAGGGGAACGCTACGAGCAGTACTTC
>.|TRBJ2-2|TRBV10-3|TRBD2
CAISVRGSTGELFF
TGTGCCATCAGCGTCCGCGGGAGCACCGGGGAGCTGTTTTTT
>.|TRBJ1-2|TRBV11-2|TRBD1
CASSSGQRRGYTF
TGTGCCAGCAGCTCGGGACAGCGGCGGGGCTACACCTTC
>.|TRBJ2-1|TRBV9|.
CASTPTGIIHNEQFF
TGTGCCAGCACCCCGACAGGTATTATCCACAATGAGCAGTTCTTC
>.|TRBJ2-5|TRBV7-3|.
CASSLRRRETQYF
TGTGCCAGCAGCTTAAGGCGGCGGGAGACCCAGTACTTC
>few|TRBJ1-6|TRBV2|.
CASSASGGTEQFLRSPLHF
TGTGCCAGCAGTGCCTCTGGCGGGACGGAACAATTTCTTCGTTCACCCCTCCACTTT
>.|TRBJ1-1|TRBV18|.
CASAGRLTEAFF
TGTGCCAGCGCCGGGAGGTTGACTGAAGCTTTCTTT
>.|TRBJ1-2|TRBV19|TRBD1
CASSPGTGNNYGYTF
TGTGCCAGTAGTCCTGGGACAGGGAATAACTATGGCTACACCTTC
>.|TRBJ2-1|TRBV12-3/TRBV12-4|.
CASSLLESNEQFF
TGTGCCAGCAGTTTATTAGAATCCAATGAGCAGTTCTTC
>.|TRBJ2-7|TRBV11-2|.
CASSQGQPSYEQYF
TGTGCCAGCAGCCAAGGACAGCCCTCCTACGAGCAGTACTTC
>.|TRBJ1-2|TRBV11-2|.
CASSSGSAYGYTF
TGTGCCAGCAGCTCAGGATCAGCCTATGGCTACACCTTC
>.|TRBJ1-6|TRBV7-8|.
CASSFGGTLLSSYNSPLHF
TGTGCCAGCAGCTTTGGGGGGACCCTTCTTAGCTCCTATAATTCACCCCTCCACTTT
>.|TRBJ2-1|TRBV7-3|TRBD2
CASSFSGGPYNEQFF
TGTGCCAGCAGTTTTAGCGGGGGCCCTTACAATGAGCAGTTCTTC
>.|TRBJ1-2|TRBV7-8|TRBD1
CASSPTGGTGRDYGYTF
TGTGCCAGCAGCCCAACGGGCGGGACAGGTCGCGACTATGGCTACACCTTC
>.|TRBJ1-2|TRBV3-1/TRBV3-2|TRBD1
CASSQTGTVYGYTF
TGTGCCAGCAGCCAAACCGGGACAGTCTATGGCTACACCTTC
>.|TRBJ1-6|TRBV2|TRBD1
CASSEVDRGSPLHF
TGTGCCAGCAGTGAAGTTGACAGGGGATCACCCCTCCACTTT
>.|TRBJ1-3|TRBV9|.
CASSPQSLAGNTIYF
TGTGCCAGCAGCCCACAGTCTCTCGCGGGAAACACCATATATTTT
>.|TRBJ1-1|TRBV27|.
CASSWGAGGTEAFF
TGTGCCAGCAGTTGGGGGGCGGGGGGCACTGAAGCTTTCTTT
>.|TRBJ1-3|TRBV7-2|.
CASSPNPQGSGNTIYF
TGTGCCAGCAGCCCAAATCCGCAGGGCTCTGGAAACACCATATATTTT